One T cell receptor beta chain is described in this entry. Per the original data handling: Researchers report that nucleated cell counts were estimated from reference gene primer amplification. The table came from immunoSEQ multiplex PCR; TCRdb's copy has only in-frame clones and leaves some out. D and trimming were read from the DNA, whereas the V and J calls and clone size are those reported in that table. The sample records some 200,000 clones, 60% to 85% being singletons. These data come from a study of blood T cell repertoires in COVID-19. Turning to the study itself: The United States, Italy and Spain supplied acute and convalescent COVID-19 samples.

The CDR3 spans 14 residues. The V and J ends lost 6 bases and 3 bases respectively, with 12 bases between them. Per germline, CDR1 MDHEN and CDR2 SYDVKM. V gene TRBV28 combines with J gene TRBJ1-3, with a possible D match to TRBD1 (6 bases). Sequences were obtained from peripheral blood. This receptor was obtained from a woman between 65 and 79 years old with acute or convalescent COVID-19. The CDR3 DNA reads TGTGCCAGCAGAGGGGAGGGGGGTGGAAACACCATATATTTT. This sequence encodes CASRGEGGGNTIYF.